This is a list of T cell receptor beta chains from one sample in a study of spatial heterogeneity in lung cancer. TCRdb reprocessed the 5' RACE reads with MiXCR, giving one entry per CDR3 protein. The top ten clones hold around 21% of a sample with about 100,000 distinct CDR3 sequences, around 4.8% of them seen once. The sample here was lung tumor tissue, taken at surgery. The receptors originated from a male donor with early-stage non-small cell lung cancer. Both conserved end residues are part of each CDR3. The order of the fields is V gene, clone size, J gene, D gene, CDR3 length, CDR3 protein, CDR3 DNA. The D gene is left open where the match is weak. Rows give clone size only sometimes, using once, few, many, or a class for an expanded clone.

>TRBV3-1|many|TRBJ1-4|NA|14
CASSQGATNEKLFF
TGTGCCAGCAGCCAAGGCGCAACTAATGAAAAACTGTTTTTT
>TRBV6-1|many|TRBJ2-7|TRBD1|11
CASSAWTGSNF
TGTGCCAGCAGTGCTTGGACAGGGAGTAACTTC
>TRBV27|NA|TRBJ2-3|NA|14
CASSSSGNTDTQYF
TGTGCCAGCAGTTCCAGCGGAAACACAGATACGCAGTATTTT
>TRBV7-3|once|TRBJ2-6|NA|20
CASSLRLGGQGHSGANVLTF
TGTGCCAGCAGCTTAAGGCTCGGGGGACAAGGGCACTCTGGGGCCAACGTCCTGACTTTC
>TRBV6-5|many|TRBJ2-5|TRBD2|16
CASNRVAGDVGETQYF
TGTGCCAGCAACAGGGTAGCGGGAGACGTGGGAGAGACCCAGTACTTC
>TRBV6-6|many|TRBJ2-7|TRBD2|12
CASVAGTYEQYF
TGTGCCAGCGTAGCGGGTACCTACGAGCAGTACTTC
>TRBV20-1|many|TRBJ2-5|TRBD1|12
CSASLQGETQYF
TGCAGTGCTAGTTTACAGGGGGAGACCCAGTACTTC
>TRBV18|many|TRBJ2-1|NA|15
CASSPPPVTYNEQFF
TGTGCCAGCTCACCCCCCCCAGTGACCTACAATGAGCAGTTCTTC
>TRBV10-3|many|TRBJ2-4|NA|16
CAISESNAGGKNIQYF
TGTGCCATCAGTGAGTCGAATGCCGGGGGCAAAAACATTCAGTACTTC
>TRBV27|many|TRBJ2-1|NA|13
CASSPRGYNEQFF
TGTGCCAGCTCTCCCAGGGGATACAATGAGCAGTTCTTC
>TRBV20-1|many|TRBJ1-1|NA|13
CSARQDTNTEAFF
TGCAGTGCTAGACAAGACACGAACACTGAAGCTTTCTTT
>TRBV28|many|TRBJ2-5|NA|13
CASRSTGIQTQYF
TGTGCCAGCAGGTCTACAGGGATTCAGACCCAGTACTTC
>TRBV6-4|many|TRBJ2-5|TRBD2|18
CASSRPSGSVVAPETQYF
TGTGCCAGCAGTAGACCTAGCGGGAGTGTAGTGGCCCCAGAGACCCAGTACTTC
>TRBV18|NA|TRBJ2-6|NA|14
CASSPPSGANVLTF
TGTGCCAGCTCACCTCCCTCTGGGGCCAACGTCCTGACTTTC
>TRBV28|NA|TRBJ1-4|NA|15
CASSGIGGRNEKLFF
TGTGCCAGCTCTGGCATCGGGGGGCGAAATGAAAAACTGTTTTTT
>TRBV6-5|NA|TRBJ1-1|NA|14
CASSYQGGRAEAFF
TGTGCCAGCAGTTACCAAGGGGGGAGGGCTGAAGCTTTCTTT
>TRBV4-1|many|TRBJ1-5|NA|17
CASSLALLQGSNQPQHF
TGCGCCAGCAGCCTGGCTTTGTTACAGGGAAGCAATCAGCCCCAGCATTTT
>TRBV9|many|TRBJ1-5|NA|13
CASSGSSNQPQHF
TGTGCCAGCAGCGGTTCCAGCAATCAGCCCCAGCATTTT
>TRBV6-5|many|TRBJ2-5|TRBD1|13
CASRGQVGETQYF
TGTGCCAGCAGGGGACAGGTCGGAGAGACCCAGTACTTC
>TRBV14|NA|TRBJ2-3|TRBD1|15
CASSRWGQFTDTQYF
TGTGCCAGCAGCCGGTGGGGACAGTTCACAGATACGCAGTATTTT
>TRBV7-2|many|TRBJ2-7|TRBD2|15
CASSITSGSTGEQYF
TGTGCCAGCAGCATAACAAGCGGGAGCACCGGCGAGCAGTACTTC
>TRBV20-1|many|TRBJ2-1|NA|13
CSARRDSYNEQFF
TGCAGTGCTAGACGGGACTCCTACAATGAGCAGTTCTTC
>TRBV11-3|many|TRBJ2-5|NA|15
CASSLGVGLEETQYF
TGTGCCAGCAGCTTAGGCGTAGGGCTTGAAGAGACCCAGTACTTC
>TRBV4-1|NA|TRBJ2-7|TRBD2|18
CASSHFITEGLGVYEQYF
TGCGCCAGCAGCCATTTCATCACGGAAGGACTAGGGGTCTACGAGCAGTACTTC
>TRBV5-4|many|TRBJ2-3|NA|14
CASSLGLVGDTQYF
TGTGCCAGCAGCTTGGGACTAGTGGGGGATACGCAGTATTTT
>TRBV12-3/TRBV12-4|many|TRBJ2-3|NA|14
CASSSQSRRGTQYF
TGTGCCAGCAGTTCACAGAGTCGTCGGGGTACGCAGTATTTT
>TRBV20-1|many|TRBJ2-3|TRBD2|13
CSTWTSGTDTQYF
TGCAGTACTTGGACTAGCGGCACAGATACGCAGTATTTT
>TRBV28|many|TRBJ1-1|NA|15
CASSLGGEMGTEAFF
TGTGCCAGCAGTTTGGGAGGGGAGATGGGCACTGAAGCTTTCTTT
>TRBV6-1|NA|TRBJ2-7|NA|14
CASSQRPGLGEQYF
TGTGCCAGCAGTCAACGGCCCGGACTGGGCGAGCAGTACTTC
>TRBV7-7|many|TRBJ1-5|NA|16
CASSLVEGKLNQPQHF
TGTGCCAGCAGCTTAGTAGAGGGAAAACTCAATCAGCCCCAGCATTTT
>TRBV5-1|NA|TRBJ2-2|NA|16
CASSVAGTFNTGELFF
TGCGCCAGCAGCGTCGCCGGGACTTTTAACACCGGGGAGCTGTTTTTT
>TRBV28|many|TRBJ2-3|NA|13
CASSWFNTDTQYF
TGTGCCAGCAGTTGGTTCAACACAGATACGCAGTATTTT
>TRBV15|many|TRBJ1-1|NA|14
CATSREEENTEAFF
TGTGCCACCAGCAGGGAGGAAGAGAACACTGAAGCTTTCTTT
>TRBV4-1|many|TRBJ2-1|TRBD2|18
CASSQDSGLAVSYNEQFF
TGCGCCAGCAGCCAAGATTCGGGACTAGCGGTCTCCTACAATGAGCAGTTCTTC
>TRBV18|once|TRBJ2-5|NA|15
CASSPRRDPQETQYF
TGTGCCAGCTCACCAAGGCGGGACCCCCAAGAGACCCAGTACTTC
>TRBV5-4|many|TRBJ2-1|NA|14
CASSLGGRYNEQFF
TGTGCCAGCAGCTTGGGAGGGAGGTACAATGAGCAGTTCTTC
>TRBV7-9|many|TRBJ1-5|NA|15
CASSLGGKDNQPQHF
TGTGCCAGCAGCTTAGGGGGGAAGGACAATCAGCCCCAGCATTTT
>TRBV27|few|TRBJ2-7|TRBD2|15
CASSPLGGERAQQYF
TGTGCCAGCAGTCCACTTGGGGGGGAGCGGGCCCAGCAGTACTTC
>TRBV28|many|TRBJ2-7|TRBD2|15
CASSFSGSQLPSLIF
TGTGCCAGCAGTTTTAGCGGGAGCCAACTCCCTAGTCTCATCTTC
>TRBV2|NA|TRBJ1-1|NA|13
CASSVAGFTEAFF
TGTGCCAGCAGTGTGGCGGGGTTCACTGAAGCTTTCTTT
>TRBV2|many|TRBJ2-5|NA|15
CASSEEADYKETQYF
TGTGCCAGCAGTGAAGAAGCGGACTACAAAGAGACCCAGTACTTC
>TRBV7-6|many|TRBJ2-3|NA|13
CASSLDPTDTQYF
TGTGCCAGCAGCTTAGACCCCACAGATACGCAGTATTTT
>TRBV20-1|many|TRBJ2-1|TRBD2|13
CSARRGLAGEQFF
TGCAGTGCCCGGCGGGGACTAGCGGGAGAGCAGTTCTTC
>TRBV27|few|TRBJ2-5|TRBD2|16
CASSRRWRGGQETQYF
TGTGCCAGCAGTCGCCGATGGCGGGGGGGGCAAGAGACCCAGTACTTC
>TRBV18|many|TRBJ2-3|NA|13
CASSPDSTDTQYF
TGTGCCAGCTCACCAGACAGCACAGATACGCAGTATTTT
>TRBV4-2|many|TRBJ2-7|NA|15
CASSQESGTSYEQYF
TGTGCCAGCAGCCAAGAGTCCGGGACCTCCTACGAGCAGTACTTC
>TRBV6-5|many|TRBJ2-7|NA|14
CASSPRFKRYEQYF
TGTGCCAGCAGCCCGCGCTTCAAGAGGTACGAGCAGTACTTC
>TRBV12-3/TRBV12-4|few|TRBJ2-1|NA|14
CASSLWGEVSEQFF
TGTGCCAGCAGTTTATGGGGGGAGGTTAGTGAGCAGTTCTTC
>TRBV4-1|many|TRBJ1-1|TRBD1|15
CASSLAWGDRVLAFF
TGCGCCAGCAGCCTTGCGTGGGGGGACAGGGTCTTAGCTTTCTTT
>TRBV11-2|NA|TRBJ2-2|NA|15
CASTLNLGLAGELFF
TGTGCCAGCACCCTCAATCTGGGGCTCGCCGGGGAGCTGTTTTTT
>TRBV3-1|many|TRBJ2-7|NA|14
CASRSGIDSYEQYF
TGTGCCAGCAGATCAGGGATCGACTCCTACGAGCAGTACTTC
>TRBV3-1|many|TRBJ1-3|NA|14
CASSLYSSGNTIYF
TGTGCCAGCAGCCTCTACAGCTCTGGAAACACCATATATTTT